This is a list of T cell receptor beta chains from one sample in a study of cytomegalovirus exposure and HLA in healthy donors. The protocol was immunoSEQ multiplex PCR, while the TCRdb copy is restricted to in-frame clones and leaves out a portion. The profile shows approximately 210,000 clones, around 90% of them singletons. The sample was PBMCs. The receptors were sampled from a woman in her late teens or twenties in good health and CMV-seronegative. Both conserved end residues are part of each CDR3. The order of the fields is J gene, D gene, V gene, clone size, CDR3 protein, CDR3 DNA. The D gene is left open where the match is weak. Rows may omit the clone size; those that give it use once, few, many or a size class.

J gene: TRBJ2-1; D gene: NA; V gene: TRBV27; clone size: NA; CDR3 protein: CASSTGGGAGNEQFF; CDR3 DNA: TGTGCCAGCTCAACCGGGGGTGGGGCGGGAAATGAGCAGTTCTTC
J gene: TRBJ2-5; D gene: TRBD1; V gene: TRBV19; clone size: NA; CDR3 protein: CASSTWTGGEETQYF; CDR3 DNA: TGTGCCAGTAGTACCTGGACAGGGGGGGAAGAGACCCAGTACTTC
J gene: TRBJ2-7; D gene: TRBD1; V gene: TRBV6-4; clone size: NA; CDR3 protein: CASSVRQGSGHEQYF; CDR3 DNA: TGTGCCAGCAGCGTACGACAGGGATCCGGGCACGAGCAGTACTTC
J gene: TRBJ2-3; D gene: NA; V gene: TRBV7-3; clone size: NA; CDR3 protein: CASSLRGAGTDTQYF; CDR3 DNA: TGTGCCAGCAGCCTACGGGGGGCGGGCACAGATACGCAGTATTTT
J gene: TRBJ2-3; D gene: NA; V gene: TRBV13; clone size: NA; CDR3 protein: CASSLSGSTDTQYF; CDR3 DNA: TGTGCCAGCAGCTTAAGCGGTAGCACAGATACGCAGTATTTT
J gene: TRBJ1-5; D gene: TRBD1; V gene: TRBV27; clone size: NA; CDR3 protein: CASSQGTGDQPQHF; CDR3 DNA: TGTGCCAGCAGTCAAGGGACAGGGGATCAGCCCCAGCATTTT
J gene: TRBJ2-1; D gene: NA; V gene: TRBV5-1; clone size: once; CDR3 protein: CASSLGETTNEQFF; CDR3 DNA: TGCGCCAGCAGCTTGGGGGAGACAACCAATGAGCAGTTCTTC
J gene: TRBJ2-3; D gene: NA; V gene: TRBV30; clone size: NA; CDR3 protein: CAWSLTEDTQYF; CDR3 DNA: TGTGCCTGGAGTTTGACAGAAGATACGCAGTATTTT
J gene: TRBJ1-1; D gene: NA; V gene: TRBV25-1; clone size: NA; CDR3 protein: CASSAPGYTEAFF; CDR3 DNA: TGTGCCAGCAGTGCCCCAGGGTACACTGAAGCTTTCTTT
J gene: TRBJ2-1; D gene: TRBD2; V gene: TRBV7-2; clone size: NA; CDR3 protein: CASSSQAGGVSYNEQFF; CDR3 DNA: TGTGCCAGCAGCTCCCAAGCGGGAGGGGTCTCCTACAATGAGCAGTTCTTC
J gene: TRBJ2-5; D gene: TRBD2; V gene: TRBV7-9; clone size: NA; CDR3 protein: CASTVPGGSQETQYF; CDR3 DNA: TGTGCCAGCACCGTCCCCGGGGGGTCCCAAGAGACCCAGTACTTC
J gene: TRBJ2-4; D gene: NA; V gene: TRBV10-3; clone size: NA; CDR3 protein: CAISPTGLAKNIQYF; CDR3 DNA: TGTGCCATCAGTCCAACAGGGTTGGCCAAAAACATTCAGTACTTC
J gene: TRBJ2-5; D gene: TRBD1; V gene: TRBV9; clone size: NA; CDR3 protein: CASSGPGQGVQETQYF; CDR3 DNA: TGTGCCAGCAGCGGCCCGGGACAGGGGGTACAAGAGACCCAGTACTTC
J gene: TRBJ2-3; D gene: TRBD2; V gene: TRBV6-1; clone size: NA; CDR3 protein: CASIQRGTIDTQYF; CDR3 DNA: TGTGCCAGCATTCAGCGGGGGACTATAGATACGCAGTATTTT
J gene: TRBJ1-5; D gene: NA; V gene: TRBV30; clone size: NA; CDR3 protein: CAWSVRGGRTGRPQHF; CDR3 DNA: TGTGCCTGGAGTGTACGGGGAGGGAGAACCGGGAGGCCCCAGCATTTT
J gene: TRBJ2-5; D gene: NA; V gene: TRBV7-9; clone size: NA; CDR3 protein: CASSLDGSETQYF; CDR3 DNA: TGTGCCAGCAGCTTAGATGGGAGCGAGACCCAGTACTTC
J gene: TRBJ2-1; D gene: TRBD2; V gene: TRBV7-9; clone size: NA; CDR3 protein: CASSSRGGPGNEQFF; CDR3 DNA: TGTGCCAGCAGCTCCCGGGGAGGGCCGGGCAATGAGCAGTTCTTC
J gene: TRBJ1-2; D gene: NA; V gene: TRBV28; clone size: NA; CDR3 protein: CASSTPGLHYGYTF; CDR3 DNA: TGTGCCAGCAGCACACCGGGACTGCATTATGGCTACACCTTC
J gene: TRBJ1-3; D gene: TRBD1; V gene: TRBV4-1; clone size: once; CDR3 protein: CASSQDGTGVSGNTIYF; CDR3 DNA: TGCGCCAGCAGCCAAGATGGGACAGGGGTCTCTGGAAACACCATATATTTT
J gene: TRBJ2-1; D gene: TRBD2; V gene: TRBV7-6; clone size: NA; CDR3 protein: CASSSLLAGVNNEQFF; CDR3 DNA: TGTGCCAGCAGCTCTTTACTAGCGGGAGTAAACAATGAGCAGTTCTTC
J gene: TRBJ2-7; D gene: TRBD1; V gene: TRBV5-8; clone size: NA; CDR3 protein: CASSRQGISYEQYF; CDR3 DNA: TGTGCCAGCAGTAGACAGGGAATCTCCTACGAGCAGTACTTC
J gene: TRBJ1-5; D gene: NA; V gene: TRBV18; clone size: NA; CDR3 protein: CASSPGGWNQPQHF; CDR3 DNA: TGTGCCAGCTCACCAGGGGGCTGGAATCAGCCCCAGCATTTT
J gene: TRBJ2-5; D gene: TRBD2; V gene: TRBV6-6; clone size: NA; CDR3 protein: CASSYYPSGGSETQYF; CDR3 DNA: TGTGCCAGCAGTTACTACCCATCGGGGGGTTCAGAGACCCAGTACTTC
J gene: TRBJ1-2; D gene: NA; V gene: TRBV27; clone size: NA; CDR3 protein: CASSLSAEYYGYTF; CDR3 DNA: TGTGCCAGCAGTCTTTCCGCAGAATACTATGGCTACACCTTC
J gene: TRBJ2-3; D gene: NA; V gene: TRBV5-8; clone size: NA; CDR3 protein: CASSSGTRADTQYF; CDR3 DNA: TGTGCCAGCAGCTCGGGAACGCGGGCAGATACGCAGTATTTT
J gene: TRBJ1-6; D gene: NA; V gene: TRBV25-1; clone size: NA; CDR3 protein: CASSEMTGTALHF; CDR3 DNA: TGTGCCAGCAGTGAGATGACAGGTACAGCCCTCCACTTT
J gene: TRBJ2-7; D gene: TRBD1; V gene: TRBV6-5; clone size: NA; CDR3 protein: CASSQRTGGVEQYF; CDR3 DNA: TGTGCCAGCAGTCAACGGACAGGTGGCGTCGAGCAGTACTTC
J gene: TRBJ2-7; D gene: TRBD1; V gene: TRBV4-1; clone size: NA; CDR3 protein: CASSLGQGGPREQYF; CDR3 DNA: TGCGCCAGCAGCCTGGGACAGGGTGGGCCTCGCGAGCAGTACTTC
J gene: TRBJ2-7; D gene: TRBD1; V gene: TRBV29-1; clone size: NA; CDR3 protein: CSVPALGQGGYEQYF; CDR3 DNA: TGCAGCGTTCCCGCGTTGGGACAGGGAGGCTACGAGCAGTACTTC
J gene: TRBJ1-2; D gene: NA; V gene: TRBV21-1; clone size: NA; CDR3 protein: CASSNCYLPGYGYTF; CDR3 DNA: TGTGCCAGCAGCAACTGCTACCTCCCCGGCTATGGCTACACCTTC
J gene: TRBJ2-1; D gene: NA; V gene: TRBV7-2; clone size: NA; CDR3 protein: CASSPQRAAGEQFF; CDR3 DNA: TGTGCCAGCAGCCCGCAGCGGGCCGCGGGTGAGCAGTTCTTC
J gene: TRBJ2-7; D gene: NA; V gene: TRBV2; clone size: NA; CDR3 protein: CASSEQGLGSYEQYF; CDR3 DNA: TGTGCCAGCAGTGAACAGGGGTTGGGCTCCTACGAGCAGTACTTC
J gene: TRBJ2-3; D gene: TRBD2; V gene: TRBV5-1; clone size: NA; CDR3 protein: CASNNGRTSGNTDTQYF; CDR3 DNA: TGCGCCAGCAACAACGGCCGGACTAGCGGGAATACAGATACGCAGTATTTT
J gene: TRBJ2-2; D gene: TRBD1; V gene: TRBV6-6; clone size: few; CDR3 protein: CASSRRQGAIPGELFF; CDR3 DNA: TGTGCCAGCAGTCGAAGACAGGGGGCGATTCCCGGGGAGCTGTTTTTT
J gene: TRBJ1-3; D gene: TRBD1; V gene: TRBV4-1; clone size: few; CDR3 protein: CASSQGRGRGLGNTIYF; CDR3 DNA: TGCGCCAGCAGCCAAGGACGGGGCAGGGGGCTTGGAAACACCATATATTTT
J gene: TRBJ1-2; D gene: NA; V gene: TRBV29-1; clone size: NA; CDR3 protein: CSVEKEWELTF; CDR3 DNA: TGCAGCGTTGAGAAGGAATGGGAGCTCACCTTC
J gene: TRBJ1-3; D gene: NA; V gene: TRBV11-3; clone size: NA; CDR3 protein: CASSLAHSGNTIYF; CDR3 DNA: TGTGCCAGCAGCTTAGCACACTCTGGAAACACCATATATTTT
J gene: TRBJ2-1; D gene: NA; V gene: TRBV19; clone size: once; CDR3 protein: CASSDSNEQFF; CDR3 DNA: TGTGCCAGTAGCGACTCTAATGAGCAGTTCTTC
J gene: TRBJ1-5; D gene: NA; V gene: TRBV28; clone size: NA; CDR3 protein: CASSKAEGGVDQPQHF; CDR3 DNA: TGTGCCAGCAGTAAGGCCGAGGGGGGGGTCGATCAGCCCCAGCATTTT
J gene: TRBJ2-7; D gene: TRBD1; V gene: TRBV11-2; clone size: few; CDR3 protein: CASSTGQGAYEQYF; CDR3 DNA: TGTGCCAGCAGCACGGGACAGGGGGCCTACGAGCAGTACTTC
J gene: TRBJ1-1; D gene: NA; V gene: TRBV4-3; clone size: NA; CDR3 protein: CASSRQPGSGTEAFF; CDR3 DNA: TGCGCCAGCAGCCGACAACCCGGGAGTGGGACTGAAGCTTTCTTT
J gene: TRBJ1-5; D gene: NA; V gene: TRBV5-1; clone size: NA; CDR3 protein: CASSLNLNQPQHF; CDR3 DNA: TGCGCCAGCAGCTTAAACTTAAATCAGCCCCAGCATTTT
J gene: TRBJ2-7; D gene: NA; V gene: TRBV6-1; clone size: NA; CDR3 protein: CASSPGPSLSHEQYF; CDR3 DNA: TGTGCCAGCAGCCCAGGCCCTAGCCTTAGCCACGAGCAGTACTTC
J gene: TRBJ2-5; D gene: NA; V gene: TRBV7-2; clone size: NA; CDR3 protein: CASSPRQLSETQYF; CDR3 DNA: TGTGCCAGCAGCCCCCGACAACTCTCAGAGACCCAGTACTTC
J gene: TRBJ2-4; D gene: NA; V gene: TRBV7-2; clone size: NA; CDR3 protein: CASSPGGVRGWIIQYF; CDR3 DNA: TGTGCCAGCAGCCCTGGCGGGGTTCGGGGTTGGATCATTCAGTACTTC
J gene: TRBJ2-2; D gene: NA; V gene: TRBV10-1; clone size: NA; CDR3 protein: CASSESGAGELFF; CDR3 DNA: TGCGCCAGCAGTGAGTCCGGGGCCGGGGAGCTGTTTTTT
J gene: TRBJ1-5; D gene: NA; V gene: TRBV6-5; clone size: NA; CDR3 protein: CASSRRSTNQPQHF; CDR3 DNA: TGTGCCAGCAGTCGCAGGTCCACTAATCAGCCCCAGCATTTT
J gene: TRBJ1-5; D gene: NA; V gene: TRBV27; clone size: NA; CDR3 protein: CASRPQTGISNQPQHF; CDR3 DNA: TGTGCCAGCAGACCGCAAACAGGGATTAGCAATCAGCCCCAGCATTTT
J gene: TRBJ1-2; D gene: TRBD1; V gene: TRBV2; clone size: NA; CDR3 protein: CASTDDRGHGYTF; CDR3 DNA: TGTGCCAGCACCGACGACAGGGGCCATGGCTACACCTTC
J gene: TRBJ2-7; D gene: NA; V gene: TRBV28; clone size: NA; CDR3 protein: CASTPYVQGEQYF; CDR3 DNA: TGTGCCAGCACCCCCTATGTACAGGGCGAGCAGTACTTC
J gene: TRBJ2-7; D gene: NA; V gene: TRBV6-4; clone size: NA; CDR3 protein: CASSDSWPAGSPYEQYF; CDR3 DNA: TGTGCCAGCAGTGACTCATGGCCGGCAGGGTCCCCCTACGAGCAGTACTTC
J gene: TRBJ1-4; D gene: TRBD1; V gene: TRBV7-2; clone size: NA; CDR3 protein: CASSSMSGQARLFF; CDR3 DNA: TGTGCCAGCAGCTCGATGAGTGGACAGGCGAGACTGTTTTTT
J gene: TRBJ2-3; D gene: TRBD2; V gene: TRBV19; clone size: few; CDR3 protein: CASSIHRSSGGDLDTQYF; CDR3 DNA: TGTGCCAGTAGTATCCACCGCTCTAGCGGGGGAGATCTAGATACGCAGTATTTT
J gene: TRBJ1-1; D gene: NA; V gene: TRBV14; clone size: NA; CDR3 protein: CASSQAPEGGTEAFF; CDR3 DNA: TGTGCCAGCAGCCAAGCCCCGGAGGGTGGCACTGAAGCTTTCTTT
J gene: TRBJ2-5; D gene: TRBD2; V gene: TRBV5-6; clone size: NA; CDR3 protein: CASSPRTSGRVRETQYF; CDR3 DNA: TGTGCCAGCAGCCCTCGGACTAGCGGGAGAGTCAGGGAGACCCAGTACTTC
J gene: TRBJ1-2; D gene: NA; V gene: TRBV9; clone size: NA; CDR3 protein: CASSVVGRGDYGYTF; CDR3 DNA: TGTGCCAGCAGCGTAGTAGGGAGAGGTGACTATGGCTACACCTTC
J gene: TRBJ1-1; D gene: NA; V gene: TRBV30; clone size: once; CDR3 protein: CAWRRRGTEAFF; CDR3 DNA: TGTGCCTGGAGGCGCAGGGGTACTGAAGCTTTCTTT
J gene: TRBJ2-7; D gene: TRBD1; V gene: TRBV27; clone size: NA; CDR3 protein: CASSRTGGYEQYF; CDR3 DNA: TGTGCCAGCAGTCGGACAGGGGGCTACGAGCAGTACTTC